In this sample, the clone carrying this TCR beta chain turned up a few times. Its specificity is unknown. Primers for the PCR totalled 60 Vbeta and 13 Jbeta. The assay was immunoSEQ multiplex PCR, and TCRdb's table has in-frame clones only and misses some. Among 150,000 to 180,000 clones, 85% were seen once, and the ten largest hold approximately 2.5%. The sample is drawn from a study of cytomegalovirus exposure and HLA in healthy donors. General observations from the study: Reports showed the classifier diagnosing cytomegalovirus status with high specificity and sensitivity.

The clonotype originates from a woman under 30 in good health and CMV-seronegative. The source material was PBMCs.

This CDR3 reads CASSPGWSSYEQYF. DNA for the CDR3: TGTGCCAGCAGTCCCGGATGGAGCTCCTACGAGCAGTACTTC. The V and J genes are TRBV7-7 and TRBJ2-7; no reliable D call. The V gene's germline CDR1 is SSHAT and CDR2 FNYEAQ (reference sequence). The CDR3 spans 14 residues. With 6 bases removed from V and 0 bases from J, the gap between germline ends came to 12 bases.